This T cell receptor (beta chain) is from a study of shared clonotypes between healthy human individuals. Libraries were prepared by immunoSEQ multiplex PCR; TCRdb keeps only in-frame clonotypes and omits some of them. The sample lists approximately 2.5 million clones, over 85% seen once, with around 0.37% in the top ten. Adult Caucasians living in Nashville, Tennessee made up all of the donors. The V end lost 8 bases, the J end lost 4 bases, and 3 bases lay between the germline ends. Germline V gene lookup returns CDR1 SNHLY and CDR2 FYNNEI. The CDR3 consists of 9 residues. The source of this sequence is a young man in good health. Some clones in this sample may be carry-over from other donors' samples. The rearrangement joins TRBV2 to TRBJ2-7; D gene unclear. Input material: naive CD4+ T cells from PBMCs. Subset described: CD45RA+ positively selected. The CDR3 reads CASGYEQYF. CDR3 DNA: TGTGCCAGCGGGTACGAGCAGTACTTC.